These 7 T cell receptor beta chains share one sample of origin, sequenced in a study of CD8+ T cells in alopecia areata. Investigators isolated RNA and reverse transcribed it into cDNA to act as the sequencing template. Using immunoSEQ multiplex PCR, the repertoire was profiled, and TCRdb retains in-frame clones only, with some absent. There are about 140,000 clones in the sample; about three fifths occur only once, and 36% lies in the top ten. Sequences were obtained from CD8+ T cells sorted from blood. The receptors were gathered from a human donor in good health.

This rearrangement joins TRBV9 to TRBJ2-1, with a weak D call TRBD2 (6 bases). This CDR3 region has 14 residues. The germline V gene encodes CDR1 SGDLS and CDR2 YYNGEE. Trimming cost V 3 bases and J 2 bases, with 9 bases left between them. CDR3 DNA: TGTGCCAGCAGCGCCGGAGGGACCTACAATGAGCAGTTCTTC. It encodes CASSAGGTYNEQFF.

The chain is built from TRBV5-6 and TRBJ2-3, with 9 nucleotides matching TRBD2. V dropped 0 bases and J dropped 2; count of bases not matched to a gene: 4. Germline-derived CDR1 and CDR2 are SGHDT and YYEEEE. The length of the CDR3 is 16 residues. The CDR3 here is CASSLELAGFTDTQYF. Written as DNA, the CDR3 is TGTGCCAGCAGCTTGGAACTAGCGGGTTTCACAGATACGCAGTATTTT.

CDR3 sequence: CASSLSSGNNEQFF. The DNA for the CDR3 is TGCGCCAGCAGCTTGTCTAGCGGTAACAATGAGCAGTTCTTC. The chain employs TRBV5-1 and TRBJ2-1; 7 bases are a match to TRBD2. V lost 1 base to trimming and J lost 5 bases; unmatched junction nucleotides: 3. This CDR3 contains 14 residues. The germline gives CDR1 SGHRS, CDR2 YFSETQ.

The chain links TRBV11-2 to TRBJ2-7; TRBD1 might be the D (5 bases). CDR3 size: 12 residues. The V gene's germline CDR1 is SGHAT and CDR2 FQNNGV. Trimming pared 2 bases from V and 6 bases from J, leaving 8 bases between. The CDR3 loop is CASSLSQGEQYF. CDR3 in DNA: TGTGCCAGCAGCTTATCCCAGGGCGAGCAGTACTTC. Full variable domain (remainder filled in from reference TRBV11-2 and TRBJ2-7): EAGVAQSPRYKIIEKRQSVAFWCNPISGHATLYWYQQILGQGPKLLIQFQNNGVVDDSQLPKDRFSAERLKGVDSTLKIQPAKLEDSAVYLCASSLSQGEQYFGPGTRLTVT.

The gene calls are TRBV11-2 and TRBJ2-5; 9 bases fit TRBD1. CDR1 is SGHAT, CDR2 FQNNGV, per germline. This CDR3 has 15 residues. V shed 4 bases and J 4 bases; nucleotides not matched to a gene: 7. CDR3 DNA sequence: TGTGCCAGCAGCTCCAGTACAGGGGGCAGAGAGACCCAGTACTTC. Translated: CASSSSTGGRETQYF.

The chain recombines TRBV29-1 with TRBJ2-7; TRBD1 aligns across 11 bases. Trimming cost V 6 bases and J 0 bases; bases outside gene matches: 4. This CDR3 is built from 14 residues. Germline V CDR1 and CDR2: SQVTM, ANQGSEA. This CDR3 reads CSVRTGGSSYEQYF. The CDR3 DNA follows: TGCAGCGTCCGGACAGGGGGCTCCTCCTACGAGCAGTACTTC.

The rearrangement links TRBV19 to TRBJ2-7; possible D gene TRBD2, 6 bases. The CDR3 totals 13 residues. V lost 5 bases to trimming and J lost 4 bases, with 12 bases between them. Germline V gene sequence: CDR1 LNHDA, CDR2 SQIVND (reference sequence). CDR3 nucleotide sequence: TGTGCCAGTAGTTCCGGGACTGGGTACGAGCAGTACTTC. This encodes CASSSGTGYEQYF.